The source of this T cell receptor (delta chain) is a study of gamma-delta T cells after stem cell transplantation. By share, this clone counts as large (0.1 to 1%). TCRdb reapplied CATT to the RT-PCR reads. The top ten hold 17% of the sample, which has some 2,100 delta-chain clones, roughly 2% seen once. Germline CDR1 is GEAIGNYY and CDR2 is EKD. The CDR3 has 17 residues. The V gene lost 0 bases and the J gene lost 0 bases, with 16 bases spanning the gap. Material: gamma-delta T cells. The TCR originated in a human donor. It is not recorded whose cells these are; they may come from a transplant donor. The chain couples TRDV2 to TRDJ1; D remains ambiguous. CDR3 bases: TGTGCCTGTGACACCCTACTCGCCTCCTCGTACACCGATAAACTCATCTTT. Its translation: CACDTLLASSYTDKLIF.